This entry lists 16 T cell receptor beta chains sequenced from one sample in a study of blood T cell repertoires in COVID-19. The assay was immunoSEQ multiplex PCR, and TCRdb's table has in-frame clones only and misses some. The top ten hold over 1.1% of the sample, which has about 130,000 clones, 84% seen once. Sequencing was done on a sample of peripheral blood. Receptors originate from a man aged 55 to 69 with acute or convalescent COVID-19.

The J gene is TRBJ1-2, the V gene TRBV5-4, with D tentatively TRBD1 (5 bases). Germline loops: CDR1 SGHNT, CDR2 YYREEE (reference sequence). This CDR3 contains 16 residues. V was trimmed by 1 base and J by 6 bases, leaving 19 bases between them. The CDR3 DNA sequence: TGTGCCAGCAGCTTGCTCTCGACGGGGGGAGAGAATGGCTACACCTTC. It specifies CASSLLSTGGENGYTF.

The chain is built from TRBV5-1 and TRBJ2-7; D remains ambiguous. This CDR3 is built from 16 residues. V lost 0 bases and J 3 bases, leaving 16 bases between the germline ends. Germline-derived CDR1 and CDR2 are SGHRS and YFSETQ. As DNA, the CDR3 is TGCGCCAGCAGCTTGGCCGCAGGCTCCCTGGGCTACGAGCAGTACTTC. Translated, it gives CASSLAAGSLGYEQYF.

The CDR3 spells CATRGIDMEKNGYTF. The CDR3 DNA reads TGTGCCACCCGCGGGATTGACATGGAGAAAAATGGCTACACCTTC. This chain connects TRBV10-3 to TRBJ1-2; D uncertain. There are 15 residues in the CDR3. The V end was cut by 10 bases, the J end by 6 bases, with 24 bases between. CDR1 is ENHRY and CDR2 is SYGVKD in the germline V gene.

The chain combines TRBV7-2 with TRBJ2-7, with 9 bases aligning to TRBD1. The CDR3 is 17 amino acids. The V segment lost 5 bases and the J segment 4 bases; nucleotides outside the gene matches: 15. Germline loops: CDR1 SGHTA, CDR2 FQGNSA. CDR3: CASSRPPGTGIRYEQYF. CDR3 sequence (DNA): TGTGCCAGCAGCCGCCCCCCTGGGACAGGGATCCGGTACGAGCAGTACTTC.

In its sample, this clone was seen once. This sequence joins TRBV24-1 and TRBJ1-2, with TRBD1 matching 9 bases. The V gene end was trimmed by 5 bases and the J gene end by 6 bases; junction bases not matched to a gene: 3. CDR3 length: 13 amino acids. Germline V CDR1 and CDR2: KGHDR, SFDVKD. DNA of the CDR3: TGTGCCACCAGTGCACAGGGGGCGAATGGCTACACCTTC. Protein sequence: CATSAQGANGYTF.

The J gene is TRBJ2-3, the V gene TRBV2, with D perhaps matching TRBD2 (5 bases). Germline lookup yields CDR1 SNHLY and CDR2 FYNNEI. The V end lost 4 bases, the J end lost 4 bases, and 12 bases lay between the germline ends. The CDR3 runs 14 residues. The CDR3 protein is CASSASGVPDTQYF. DNA of the CDR3: TGTGCCAGCAGTGCATCCGGGGTTCCAGATACGCAGTATTTT.

The chain recombines TRBV5-1 with TRBJ2-7; 9 positions match TRBD1. The V segment lost 6 bases and the J segment 3 bases; nucleotides outside the gene matches: 7. The CDR3 has 14 residues. Germline assignment: CDR1 SGHRS and CDR2 YFSETQ. CDR3 bases: TGCGCCAGCACCAGTGGACAGGGGAACTACGAGCAGTACTTC. Its translation: CASTSGQGNYEQYF. Looking up the rest from reference TRBV5-1 and TRBJ2-7 gives the full variable domain: KAGVTQTPRYLIKTRGQQVTLSCSPISGHRSVSWYQQTPGQGLQFLFEYFSETQRNKGNFPGRFSGRQFSNSRSEMNVSTLELGDSALYLCASTSGQGNYEQYFGPGTRLTVT.

The chain uses TRBV5-6 and TRBJ2-7; 9 bases fit TRBD1. Germline V gives CDR1 SGHDT, CDR2 YYEEEE. Trimming at V came to 2 bases and at J to 4 bases, leaving 7 bases not matched to a gene. The CDR3 runs 15 residues. CDR3 residues: CASSLQGALTYEQYF. The CDR3 DNA reads as TGTGCCAGCAGCTTACAGGGGGCTCTAACGTACGAGCAGTACTTC.

The chain employs TRBV4-2 and TRBJ2-3; TRBD2 matches at 10 bases. The germline gives CDR1 LGHNA, CDR2 YNFKEQ. Trimming cost V 4 bases and J 3 bases; bases outside gene matches: 7. This CDR3 has 16 residues. The CDR3 DNA sequence: TGTGCCAGCAGCCTAAAGCGGGGGGGCGAGACAGATACGCAGTATTTT. Translating it yields CASSLKRGGETDTQYF.

The chain recombines TRBV10-3 with TRBJ2-2, with D maybe TRBD1 (5 bases). V was clipped by 2 bases and J by 3 bases, with 10 bases between them. Germline CDR1 ENHRY, CDR2 SYGVKD. CDR3 length: 15 amino acids. For the CDR3, the DNA is TGTGCCATCAGTGAGGGACAAGGTTACACCGGGGAGCTGTTTTTT. This translates into CAISEGQGYTGELFF.

The chain recombines TRBV10-3 with TRBJ2-1; TRBD2 aligns across 7 bases. With V trimmed by 0 bases and J by 5 bases, 7 bases remained unmatched. There are 16 residues in the CDR3. Germline CDR1 ENHRY, CDR2 SYGVKD. Written as DNA, the CDR3 is TGTGCCATCAGTGAGTCCCCGGGCGGGAGCAACAATGAGCAGTTCTTC. Translating it yields CAISESPGGSNNEQFF.

The rearrangement joins TRBV27 to TRBJ1-5; the match to TRBD1 covers 7 bases. J was trimmed by 7 bases and V by 5 bases; bases with no gene match: 11. CDR3 length: 15 amino acids. Germline CDR1 is MNHEY and CDR2 is SMNVEV (reference sequence). The DNA of the CDR3 is TGTGCCAGCAGTCGACAGGGCTTTTACTTCCAGCCCCAGCATTTT. It specifies CASSRQGFYFQPQHF.

This chain connects TRBV6-5 to TRBJ2-5, with TRBD1 matching over 7 bases. The CDR3 is 15 residues long. Germline trimming cut 10 bases from V and 1 base from J; bases unmatched to any gene: 12. Germline assignment: CDR1 MNHEY and CDR2 SVGAGI. CDR3 nucleotide sequence: TGTGCCACTGAGGCCACCGGGACAGTCCAAGAGACCCAGTACTTC. It specifies CATEATGTVQETQYF.

The rearrangement joins TRBV11-1 to TRBJ1-2, with D possibly being TRBD1 (6 bases). Germline loops: CDR1 SGHAT, CDR2 FQDESV (reference sequence). There are 13 residues in the CDR3. The V end was cut by 3 bases, the J end by 6 bases, with 11 bases between. The CDR3 nucleotides are TGTGCCAGCAGCTTTCCCCAGGGGCATGGCTACACCTTC. Translation gives CASSFPQGHGYTF.

In its sample, this clone was seen a few times. V and J are TRBV2 and TRBJ2-2; 10 bases fit TRBD2. V dropped 1 base and J dropped 1; count of bases not matched to a gene: 6. Germline loops: CDR1 SNHLY, CDR2 FYNNEI. CDR3 size: 18 residues. CDR3 bases: TGTGCCAGCAGTGAAGTAGGAAGCGGGAGGGGGAACACCGGGGAGCTGTTTTTT. Its translation is CASSEVGSGRGNTGELFF.

V usage is TRBV29-1 and J usage is TRBJ1-1; D possibly corresponds to TRBD1 (5 bases). Looked up from germline, CDR1 is SQVTM and CDR2 is ANQGSEA. Between the trimmed V and J ends, which lost 5 bases and 6 bases, there was a span of 16 bases. CDR3 length: 13 amino acids. CDR3 sequence: CSVSDSLVSEAFF. The CDR3 DNA follows: TGCAGCGTTAGCGACAGTCTTGTTTCTGAAGCTTTCTTT.